These 5 T cell receptor beta chains were sequenced from one sample in a study of monozygotic twins with cystic fibrosis. Assay used: immunoSEQ multiplex PCR; TCRdb lists only in-frame clones, some missing. Of around 34,000 clones listed, about 92% are singletons. The specimen sequenced was blood. These receptors all come from a girl aged 2 to 10 with cystic fibrosis.

This clone was detected once. V usage is TRBV5-1 and J usage is TRBJ2-7, with TRBD2 matching 11 bases. The J segment lost 2 bases and the V segment lost 5 bases, leaving 3 bases of the junction unmatched. Germline values: CDR1 SGHRS, CDR2 YFSETQ. CDR3 size: 14 residues. This chain's CDR3 is CASRDSGGAYEQYF. CDR3 coding DNA: TGCGCCAGCAGAGATAGCGGGGGGGCCTACGAGCAGTACTTC. Full variable domain (remainder filled in from reference TRBV5-1 and TRBJ2-7): KAGVTQTPRYLIKTRGQQVTLSCSPISGHRSVSWYQQTPGQGLQFLFEYFSETQRNKGNFPGRFSGRQFSNSRSEMNVSTLELGDSALYLCASRDSGGAYEQYFGPGTRLTVT.

This CDR3 reads CASLAGTPTYEQYF. CDR3 sequence (DNA): TGTGCCAGCTTGGCCGGGACACCAACCTACGAGCAGTACTTC. The rearrangement uses TRBV2 and TRBJ2-7, with TRBD1 as a possible D gene (6 bases). CDR3 length: 14 amino acids. The ends were cut back, 8 bases at V and 2 bases at J, with 16 bases in the middle. The germline V gene encodes CDR1 SNHLY and CDR2 FYNNEI. Full variable domain (remainder filled in from reference TRBV2 and TRBJ2-7): EPEVTQTPSHQVTQMGQEVILRCVPISNHLYFYWYRQILGQKVEFLVSFYNNEISEKSEIFDDQFSVERPDGSNFTLKIRSTKLEDSAMYFCASLAGTPTYEQYFGPGTRLTVT.

The chain joins TRBV7-6 to TRBJ2-1; D is ambiguous. This CDR3 has 12 residues. Germline V CDR1 and CDR2: SGHVS, FNYEAQ. V lost 5 bases to trimming and J lost 10 bases, with 12 bases between them. The CDR3, as DNA: TGTGCCAGCAGCCATATCCGTGGGGAGCAGTTCTTC. Protein product: CASSHIRGEQFF.

The V call is TRBV6-1, the J call TRBJ1-3; unclear D gene. The CDR3 is 13 amino acids. The V end was cut by 8 bases, the J end by 0 bases, with 8 bases between. CDR1 and CDR2 from the germline V gene are MNHNS and SASEGT. CDR3 loop: CASVQDSGNTIYF. The CDR3 region has the DNA TGTGCCAGCGTGCAAGACTCTGGAAACACCATATATTTT.

This clone was seen only a few times. The rearrangement links TRBV30 to TRBJ1-1; D gene ambiguous. This CDR3 comprises 14 residues. Germline V lookup: CDR1 GTSNPN, CDR2 SVGIG (reference sequence). The ends were cut back, 0 bases at V and 1 base at J, with 9 bases in the middle. Here the CDR3 DNA reads TGTGCCTGGAGTGTACGAAGGAAGAACACTGAAGCTTTCTTT. Amino acid sequence: CAWSVRRKNTEAFF.